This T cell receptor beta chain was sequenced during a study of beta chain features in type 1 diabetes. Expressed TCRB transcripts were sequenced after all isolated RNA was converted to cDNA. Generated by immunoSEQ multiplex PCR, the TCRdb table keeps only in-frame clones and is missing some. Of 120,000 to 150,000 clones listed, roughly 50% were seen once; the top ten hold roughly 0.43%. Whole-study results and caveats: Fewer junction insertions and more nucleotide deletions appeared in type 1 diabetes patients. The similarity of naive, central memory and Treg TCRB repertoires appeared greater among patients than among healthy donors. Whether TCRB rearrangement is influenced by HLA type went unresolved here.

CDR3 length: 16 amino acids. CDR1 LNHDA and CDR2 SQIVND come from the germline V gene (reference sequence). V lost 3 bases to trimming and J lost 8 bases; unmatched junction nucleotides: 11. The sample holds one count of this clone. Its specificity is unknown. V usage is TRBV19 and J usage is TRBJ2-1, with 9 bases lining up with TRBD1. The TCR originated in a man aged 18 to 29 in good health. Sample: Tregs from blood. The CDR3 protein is CASSMSPGQGGYEQFF. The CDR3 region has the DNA TGTGCCAGTAGTATGTCGCCGGGACAGGGTGGCTATGAGCAGTTCTTC.